The present TCR beta chain was sequenced within a study of human T cells and chemical hapten exposure. Time point denoted: patch test 3, about 24 weeks after DPC sensitization. Treatment: therapeutic diphenylcyclopropenone sensitization with weekly scalp DPC. V dropped 5 bases and J dropped 6 bases, with 13 bases sitting between them. There are 14 residues in the CDR3. Germline V gene data show CDR1 as SEHNR and CDR2 as FQNEAQ (reference sequence). Notes on this clonotype: Its target is unknown.

The library put unique molecular identifiers onto individual cDNA molecules. Original handling: Counting gave a median of around 100,000 TCRs per sample, with values ranging from about 23,224 to 700,000. MiXCR, run by TCRdb on the RACE reads, gives a single entry per CDR3 protein. What appears here as the V and J calls and clone size reflects TCRdb's work, not the paper's. The sample includes 150,000 to 200,000 distinct CDR3 sequences, 24% seen only once; the top ten take 2% to 2.5%. General observations from the study: All donors were alopecia patients, so their immunity may differ from that of healthy people. In comparison with controls, expanded TCRs gave rise to a significantly larger number of large CDR3 similarity clusters.

The rearrangement joins TRBV7-9 to TRBJ2-2; perhaps TRBD2 as D (5 bases). This clonotype was sampled from a woman in her 40s with alopecia areata. Some clones in this sample may be carry-over from other donors' samples. The specimen comprised whole blood, sampled in connection with sensitization to the hapten diphenylcyclopropenone (DPC). For the CDR3, the DNA is TGTGCCAGCAGCCCTTCACTCGGGGCCGGGGAGCTGTTTTTT. This gives the protein CASSPSLGAGELFF. Looking up the rest from reference TRBV7-9 and TRBJ2-2 gives the full variable domain: DTGVSQNPRHKITKRGQNVTFRCDPISEHNRLYWYRQTLGQGPEFLTYFQNEAQLEKSRLLSDRFSAERPKGSFSTLEIQRTEQGDSAMYLCASSPSLGAGELFFGEGSRLTVL.